The 14 T cell receptor beta chains listed next were all sequenced from one sample in a study of blood T cell repertoires in COVID-19 (dated by TCRdb to the early 2020s). The library was made by the immunoSEQ multiplex PCR assay. The table comes from immuneACCESS by way of TCRdb, which keeps in-frame sequences with V and J called. Part of the clones is missing from these tables; in studies checked, under half for an unresolved V gene and the rest for unknown reasons. In this sample the table shows roughly 350,000 clones, roughly 85% of which occur a single time. The ten largest account for roughly 3.4% of the sample. Sequenced sample: peripheral blood. These receptors originate from a woman aged 18-29 years with acute or convalescent COVID-19.

The chain recombines TRBV23-1 with TRBJ2-7, with D possibly being TRBD2 (6 bases). Being an ORF, TRBV23-1 has a function that is uncertain. The V end lost 5 bases, the J end lost 2 bases, and 16 bases lay between the germline ends. This CDR3 region has 15 residues. Here the CDR3 DNA reads TGCGCCAGCAGTGGCGGGGATCGGGTACCCTACGAGCAGTACTTC. Translation: CASSGGDRVPYEQYF.

This clone has more than one count but fewer than ten. The rearrangement uses TRBV7-3 and TRBJ2-7, with D perhaps matching TRBD1 (6 bases). The germline V gene has CDR1 SGHTA and CDR2 FQGTGA. The ends were cut back, 8 bases at V and 11 bases at J, with 25 bases in the middle. The length of the CDR3 is 14 residues. The CDR3 here is CASSTRAGDMEKYF. In DNA form, the CDR3 reads TGTGCCAGCTCGACGCGGGCAGGGGATATGGAGAAGTACTTC.

Points on this clone: Its ends do not fully match the called genes, so a read error is possible. V gene TRBV18 combines with J gene TRBJ2-2; the match to TRBD1 covers 12 bases. This CDR3 contains 17 residues. The germline V gene encodes CDR1 KGHSH and CDR2 LQKENI. DNA for the CDR3: TGTGCCGGCTCACCGGGACAGGGGGCTTTCGGCACCGGGGAGCTGTTTTTT. It encodes CAGSPGQGAFGTGELFF.

The V call is TRBV12-3 or TRBV12-4, the J call TRBJ2-7, with D uncertain. V was shortened by 0 bases and J by 9 bases, with 9 bases between the two germline ends. CDR3 length: 12 amino acids. The CDR3 bases are TGTGCCAGCAGTTTAGCGTCCGGAGTGCAGTACTTC. This translates into CASSLASGVQYF.

This sequence joins TRBV19 and TRBJ1-5; no definite D call. Germline V gene lookup returns CDR1 LNHDA and CDR2 SQIVND (reference sequence). This CDR3 spans 13 amino acids. V lost 7 bases to trimming and J lost 4 bases, with 11 bases between them. CDR3 residues: CASKTASNQPQHF. The DNA of the CDR3 is TGTGCCAGTAAGACGGCTAGTAATCAGCCCCAGCATTTT.

V and J are TRBV29-1 and TRBJ1-1; the D is unclear. V lost 0 bases and J 5 bases, leaving 4 bases between the germline ends. This CDR3 has 11 amino acids. The V gene's germline CDR1 is SQVTM and CDR2 ANQGSEA. The DNA of the CDR3 is TGCAGCGTTGAAGATCGTACTGAAGCTTTCTTT. Its translation is CSVEDRTEAFF.

V is TRBV27 and J is TRBJ2-1; 11 nucleotides agree with TRBD2. J was trimmed by 1 base and V by 3 bases; bases with no gene match: 5. This CDR3 region has 17 residues. CDR1 and CDR2 (germline): MNHEY, SMNVEV (reference sequence). CDR3 in DNA: TGTGCCAGCAGTTTGTTAGCGGGAGGGAGTTCCTACAATGAGCAGTTCTTC. This codes for CASSLLAGGSSYNEQFF.

The rearrangement joins TRBV27 to TRBJ2-3; 12 bases map to TRBD2. This CDR3 has 14 residues. The V gene end was trimmed by 5 bases and the J gene end by 3 bases; junction bases not matched to a gene: 0. CDR1 and CDR2 from the germline V gene are MNHEY and SMNVEV (reference sequence). The CDR3 region has the DNA TGTGCCAGCAGTCTAGCGGGAGGGACAGATACGCAGTATTTT. Translating gives CASSLAGGTDTQYF.

The genes are TRBV19 and TRBJ1-1; D is possibly TRBD1 (6 bases). V was cut by 10 bases and J by 5 bases, with 20 bases left in between. Germline-derived CDR1 and CDR2 are LNHDA and SQIVND (reference sequence). The length of the CDR3 is 14 residues. CDR3: CATVGHNRETEAFF. The CDR3 DNA reads TGTGCCACCGTGGGGCACAACAGGGAGACTGAAGCTTTCTTT.

The V call is TRBV5-1, the J call TRBJ2-3; D call uncertain. V was trimmed by 0 bases and J by 0 bases, leaving 11 bases between them. Germline CDR1 and CDR2: SGHRS and YFSETQ. CDR3 length equals 16 residues. In DNA form, the CDR3 reads TGCGCCAGCAGCTTGGTTCCCAGACAAAGCACAGATACGCAGTATTTT. Its protein is CASSLVPRQSTDTQYF.

V gene TRBV19 combines with J gene TRBJ2-2; D gene uncertain. Per germline, CDR1 LNHDA and CDR2 SQIVND (reference sequence). The ends were cut back, 6 bases at V and 8 bases at J, with 10 bases in the middle. CDR3 length equals 12 residues. The CDR3 nucleotides are TGTGCCAGTAGGAGAAGTGAGGGGGAGCTGTTTTTT. Its protein is CASRRSEGELFF. The full variable domain, its missing parts supplied by reference TRBV19 and TRBJ2-2, is DGGITQSPKYLFRKEGQNVTLSCEQNLNHDAMYWYRQDPGQGLRLIYYSQIVNDFQKGDIAEGYSVSREKKESFPLTVTSAQKNPTAFYLCASRRSEGELFFGEGSRLTVL.

The genes are TRBV28 and TRBJ2-7; 7 nucleotides line up with TRBD1. The germline V gene encodes CDR1 MDHEN and CDR2 SYDVKM. With V trimmed by 2 bases and J by 2 bases, 3 bases remained unmatched. The CDR3 totals 14 residues. CDR3 bases: TGTGCCAGCAGTTTAACAGGGGAAGCCTACGAGCAGTACTTC. Amino acid sequence: CASSLTGEAYEQYF.

This clone has a handful of counts. The genes are TRBV10-1 and TRBJ1-1, with D perhaps TRBD1 (6 bases). There are 13 residues in the CDR3. V lost 1 base, J lost 7 bases, and 10 bases lay in between. Germline values: CDR1 WNHNN, CDR2 SYGVQD (reference sequence). DNA of the CDR3: TGCGCCAGCAGTGAGTTTCAGGGGAGTGAAGCTTTCTTT. As protein: CASSEFQGSEAFF.

The chain employs TRBV4-1 and TRBJ2-7, with TRBD2 as a possible D gene (6 bases). Per germline, CDR1 MGHRA and CDR2 YSYEKL. The CDR3 sequence is 14 residues long. V was clipped by 5 bases and J by 3 bases, with 14 bases between them. The CDR3 sequence: CASSWARGGYEQYF. The CDR3 nucleotides read TGCGCCAGCAGCTGGGCCCGGGGAGGCTACGAGCAGTACTTC.